These 18 T cell receptor beta chains originate from one sample sequenced in a study of cytotoxic CD8 clonotypes in ibrutinib-treated CLL. TCRdb's table, derived via immunoSEQ multiplex PCR, lists solely in-frame clones and lacks some. The sample contains approximately 350,000 clones, about 64% of which appear only once. This sample comprised PBMCs, obtained after 36 months of ibrutinib treatment. The receptors were sampled from a human donor with chronic lymphocytic leukemia.

The V gene is TRBV27, the J gene TRBJ2-5; 7 bases map to TRBD2. In germline, CDR1 is MNHEY, CDR2 SMNVEV (reference sequence). This CDR3 region has 15 residues. The V segment lost 3 bases and the J segment 2 bases; nucleotides outside the gene matches: 6. CDR3 nucleotides: TGTGCCAGCAGTTTGGGGAGGGAGGAACAAGAGACCCAGTACTTC. This gives the protein CASSLGREEQETQYF.

The chain combines TRBV19 with TRBJ2-5; D may correspond to TRBD1 or TRBD2 (6 bases each). Germline values: CDR1 LNHDA, CDR2 SQIVND (reference sequence). Trimming pared 4 bases from V and 4 bases from J, leaving 13 bases between. This CDR3 contains 14 residues. DNA of the CDR3: TGTGCCAGTAGTAGGGCCAGGGGAGGAGAGACCCAGTACTTC. It yields the protein CASSRARGGETQYF.

The chain is built from TRBV7-9 and TRBJ2-2; D tentatively reads TRBD1 or TRBD2 (5 bases each). Trimming shortened V by 6 bases and J by 2 bases, and 13 bases separated the two germline ends. Germline-derived CDR1 and CDR2 are SEHNR and FQNEAQ (reference sequence). This CDR3 has 15 residues. CDR3 nucleotide sequence: TGTGCCAGCAGTCACGGGGCGGGTAACACCGGGGAGCTGTTTTTT. This sequence encodes CASSHGAGNTGELFF. The entire variable domain, with the rest obtained from reference TRBV7-9 and TRBJ2-2, is as follows: DTGVSQNPRHKITKRGQNVTFRCDPISEHNRLYWYRQTLGQGPEFLTYFQNEAQLEKSRLLSDRFSAERPKGSFSTLEIQRTEQGDSAMYLCASSHGAGNTGELFFGEGSRLTVL.

The gene calls are TRBV7-2 and TRBJ2-7; 7 bases map to TRBD1. Trimming took 5 bases from V and 3 from J; bases not matched to a gene: 7. The CDR3 is made up of 14 amino acids. The germline V gene encodes CDR1 SGHTA and CDR2 FQGNSA. The CDR3 DNA reads as TGTGCCAGCAGCAAACAGGGGCTTAGCTACGAGCAGTACTTC. Its protein product is CASSKQGLSYEQYF.

The gene calls are TRBV7-3 and TRBJ2-6; possible D gene TRBD1, 6 bases. V lost 5 bases, J lost 0 bases, and 17 bases lay in between. The CDR3 loop spans 18 amino acids. Germline-derived CDR1 and CDR2 are SGHTA and FQGTGA. CDR3 nucleotide sequence: TGTGCCAGCAGCCCCCGGGCAGGGGCCGTCTCTGGGGCCAACGTCCTGACTTTC. This translates into CASSPRAGAVSGANVLTF. The whole variable domain, filled in from reference TRBV7-3 and TRBJ2-6, reads GAGVSQTPSNKVTEKGKYVELRCDPISGHTALYWYRQSLGQGPEFLIYFQGTGAADDSGLPNDRFFAVRPEGSVSTLKIQRTERGDSAVYLCASSPRAGAVSGANVLTFGAGSRLTVL.

The rearrangement uses TRBV13 and TRBJ2-1; a weak D match, TRBD2 (6 bases). V was pared by 1 base and J by 8 bases, with 12 bases between. This CDR3 is 14 amino acids long. CDR1 is PRHDT and CDR2 is FYEKMQ in the germline V gene (reference sequence). The CDR3 bases are TGTGCCAGCAGCTTAGTATCGGGAGTGGATGAGCAGTTCTTC. Translated, it gives CASSLVSGVDEQFF. Supplemented by reference TRBV13 and TRBJ2-1, the full variable domain reads AAGVIQSPRHLIKEKRETATLKCYPIPRHDTVYWYQQGPGQDPQFLISFYEKMQSDKGSIPDRFSAQQFSDYHSELNMSSLELGDSALYFCASSLVSGVDEQFFGPGTRLTVL.

The V gene is TRBV29-1, the J gene TRBJ1-2, with D maybe TRBD1 (5 bases). The V end was cut by 4 bases, the J end by 5 bases, with 8 bases between. This CDR3 has 11 amino acids. CDR1 is SQVTM, CDR2 ANQGSEA, per germline. The CDR3 sequence: CSVVDTYGYTF. The DNA of the CDR3 is TGCAGCGTTGTGGACACTTATGGCTACACCTTC.

V usage is TRBV7-2 and J usage is TRBJ2-1; D is undetermined. Between the trimmed V and J ends, which lost 2 bases and 0 bases, there was a span of 2 bases. There are 13 residues in the CDR3. CDR1 is SGHTA, CDR2 FQGNSA, per germline. This CDR3 is CASSLNSYNEQFF. The CDR3 DNA is TGTGCCAGCAGCTTAAACTCCTACAATGAGCAGTTCTTC.

This sequence joins TRBV7-9 and TRBJ2-5; TRBD1 or TRBD2 may be the D gene (6 bases each). The V and J ends lost 2 bases and 4 bases respectively, with 17 bases between them. The germline CDR1 and CDR2 sequences are SEHNR and FQNEAQ (reference sequence). The CDR3 runs to 16 residues. The CDR3 nucleotides read TGTGCCAGCAGCTTAACCCCGGGGGCATCGAGAGAGACCCAGTACTTC. Translated, it gives CASSLTPGASRETQYF.

CDR3 DNA: TGTGCCAGCAGTAAAGGGACTAGCGGGAAATACGAGCAGTACTTC. As protein: CASSKGTSGKYEQYF. The chain combines TRBV6-5 with TRBJ2-7; the match to TRBD2 covers 13 bases. The CDR3 has 15 amino acids. Per the germline V gene, CDR1 is MNHEY and CDR2 is SVGAGI. V dropped 5 bases and J dropped 4; count of bases not matched to a gene: 5.

In this sample, this clone turned up a few times. The chain couples TRBV2 to TRBJ2-7, with 8 bases aligning to TRBD2. V dropped 6 bases and J dropped 0; count of bases not matched to a gene: 7. This CDR3 is 15 amino acids long. Per germline, CDR1 SNHLY and CDR2 FYNNEI. This chain's CDR3 is CASSLTSGPSYEQYF. The CDR3 DNA sequence: TGTGCCAGCAGCCTCACTAGCGGCCCCTCCTACGAGCAGTACTTC.

This chain links TRBV15 with TRBJ2-7; D remains unclear. V gave up 0 bases and J gave up 3 bases, with 12 bases separating them. The CDR3 length is 15 residues. Looked up from germline, CDR1 is LNHNV and CDR2 is YYDKDF (reference sequence). The CDR3 region is CATSRDQASNYEQYF. The CDR3 DNA sequence: TGTGCCACCAGCAGAGATCAGGCCTCAAACTACGAGCAGTACTTC.

The V gene is TRBV7-8, the J gene TRBJ1-2; 7 bases fit TRBD1. The CDR3 is 13 amino acids. V shed 3 bases and J 4 bases; nucleotides not matched to a gene: 2. CDR1 SGHVS and CDR2 FQNEAQ come from the germline V gene. This CDR3 is CASSLDRSYGYTF. The CDR3 nucleotides read TGTGCCAGCAGCTTGGACAGGAGCTATGGCTACACCTTC.

This clone was observed a few times. This chain joins TRBV4-1 and TRBJ2-3; 12 bases are shared with TRBD1. This CDR3 is 15 amino acids long. Germline lookup yields CDR1 MGHRA and CDR2 YSYEKL. The trim removed 5 bases at V and 6 bases at J, leaving 6 bases unmatched. The CDR3 reads CASSTGQGAPDTQYF. Here the CDR3 DNA reads TGCGCCAGCAGCACGGGACAGGGGGCTCCCGATACGCAGTATTTT.

The chain joins TRBV27 to TRBJ2-7; perhaps D is TRBD1 or TRBD2 (5 bases each). CDR1 is MNHEY, CDR2 SMNVEV, per germline (reference sequence). Trimming removed 3 bases at V and 1 base at J, with 10 bases between. The CDR3 sequence is 14 residues long. The CDR3 spells CASSFGRESYEQYF. CDR3 nucleotides: TGTGCCAGCAGTTTCGGCAGGGAGTCCTACGAGCAGTACTTC.

The table lists this clone with a few counts. The V call is TRBV4-1, the J call TRBJ2-7; TRBD2 is a possible D gene (6 bases). Germline loops: CDR1 MGHRA, CDR2 YSYEKL. The CDR3 has 14 amino acids. V dropped 4 bases and J dropped 2 bases, with 12 bases sitting between them. The CDR3 sequence is CASSLGLAPYEQYF. In DNA form, the CDR3 reads TGCGCCAGCAGCCTGGGACTCGCCCCCTACGAGCAGTACTTC.

V and J are TRBV28 and TRBJ2-5; no clear D gene. The CDR3 is 13 residues long. Germline CDR1 reads MDHEN; CDR2 reads SYDVKM. The V and J ends lost 4 bases and 3 bases respectively, with 9 bases between them. The CDR3 region is CASSSAFKETQYF. The CDR3, as DNA: TGTGCCAGCAGTTCGGCCTTTAAAGAGACCCAGTACTTC.

The V gene is TRBV5-1, the J gene TRBJ2-3; D may be TRBD1 (5 bases). The CDR3 runs 13 residues. Trimming stripped 4 bases from V and 5 bases from J, with 11 bases between. The germline V gene has CDR1 SGHRS and CDR2 YFSETQ. CDR3 sequence reads: CASSETVIDTQYF. Written as DNA, the CDR3 is TGCGCCAGCAGCGAGACAGTAATAGATACGCAGTATTTT.